This TCR beta chain was captured by sequencing in a study of blood T cell repertoires in COVID-19. Study-wide background: The United States, Italy and Spain were the sources of the acute and convalescent COVID-19 samples. In each case, the material was cDNA or gDNA derived from T cells, B-cell-depleted T cells, or PBMCs.

This clone has only a few counts. Source study methods: Quantification of nucleated cells was approximated via reference gene primer amplification. Measured with immunoSEQ multiplex PCR; TCRdb has only the in-frame clones, and not every one. V and J calls and clone size follow that table, whereas D and trimming were derived from the DNA. The sample includes some 150,000 clones, approximately 80% of them seen just once. This receptor was identified in a woman in her sixties with active or convalescent COVID-19. Sequenced material: peripheral blood.

CDR3 protein: CASSFPGLAGGPYNEQFF. The CDR3 nucleotides are TGCGCCAGCAGCTTCCCGGGACTAGCGGGGGGGCCATACAATGAGCAGTTCTTC. This chain joins TRBV5-1 and TRBJ2-1, with 16 bases matching TRBD2. The CDR3 has 18 amino acids. CDR1 SGHRS and CDR2 YFSETQ come from the germline V gene. J gave up 4 bases and V 2 bases, and 6 bases lay outside the gene matches.